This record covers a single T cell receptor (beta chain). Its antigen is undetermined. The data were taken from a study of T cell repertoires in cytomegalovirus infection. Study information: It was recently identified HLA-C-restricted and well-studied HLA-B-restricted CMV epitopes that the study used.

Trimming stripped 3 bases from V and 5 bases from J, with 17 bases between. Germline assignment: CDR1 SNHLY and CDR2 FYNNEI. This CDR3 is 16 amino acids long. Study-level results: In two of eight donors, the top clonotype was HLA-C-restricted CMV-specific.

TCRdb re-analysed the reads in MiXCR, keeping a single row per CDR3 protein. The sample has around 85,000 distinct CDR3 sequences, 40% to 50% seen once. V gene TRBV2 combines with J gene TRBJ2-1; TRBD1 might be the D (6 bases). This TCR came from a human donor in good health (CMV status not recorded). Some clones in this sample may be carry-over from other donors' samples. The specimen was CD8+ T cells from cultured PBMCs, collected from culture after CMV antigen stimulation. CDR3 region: CASSETARRGNNEQFF. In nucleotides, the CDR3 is TGTGCCAGCAGTGAGACAGCTCGTAGGGGGAACAATGAGCAGTTCTTC. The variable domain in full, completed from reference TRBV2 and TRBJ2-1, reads EPEVTQTPSHQVTQMGQEVILRCVPISNHLYFYWYRQILGQKVEFLVSFYNNEISEKSEIFDDQFSVERPDGSNFTLKIRSTKLEDSAMYFCASSETARRGNNEQFFGPGTRLTVL.